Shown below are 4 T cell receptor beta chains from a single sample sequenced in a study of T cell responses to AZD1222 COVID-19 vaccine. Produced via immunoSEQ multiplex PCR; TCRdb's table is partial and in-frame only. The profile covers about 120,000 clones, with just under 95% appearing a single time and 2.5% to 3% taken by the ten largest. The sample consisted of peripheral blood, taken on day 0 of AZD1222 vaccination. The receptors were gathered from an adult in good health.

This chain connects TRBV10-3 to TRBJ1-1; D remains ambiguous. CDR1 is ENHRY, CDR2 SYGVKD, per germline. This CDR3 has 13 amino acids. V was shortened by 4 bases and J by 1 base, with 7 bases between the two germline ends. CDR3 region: CAISGGGNTEAFF. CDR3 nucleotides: TGTGCCATCAGTGGGGGAGGGAACACTGAAGCTTTCTTT.

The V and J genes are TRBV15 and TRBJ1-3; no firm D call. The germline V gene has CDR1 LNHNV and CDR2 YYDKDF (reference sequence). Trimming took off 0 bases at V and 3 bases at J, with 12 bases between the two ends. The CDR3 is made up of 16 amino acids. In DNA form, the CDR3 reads TGTGCCACCAGCAGAGAAGGGTCCTTGTTTGGAAACACCATATATTTT. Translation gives CATSREGSLFGNTIYF.

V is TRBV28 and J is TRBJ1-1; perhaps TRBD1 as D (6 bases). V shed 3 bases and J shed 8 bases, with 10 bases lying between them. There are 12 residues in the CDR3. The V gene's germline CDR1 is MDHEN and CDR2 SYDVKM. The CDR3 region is CASSFAGTEAFF. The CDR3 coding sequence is TGTGCCAGCAGTTTCGCGGGGACAGAAGCTTTCTTT.

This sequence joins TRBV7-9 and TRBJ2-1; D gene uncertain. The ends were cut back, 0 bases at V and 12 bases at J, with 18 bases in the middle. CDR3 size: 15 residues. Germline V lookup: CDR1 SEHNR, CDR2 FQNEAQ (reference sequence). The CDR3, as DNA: TGTGCCAGCAGCTTAGCGCTTGATTTTATGGCTTTGCAGTTCTTC. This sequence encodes CASSLALDFMALQFF.